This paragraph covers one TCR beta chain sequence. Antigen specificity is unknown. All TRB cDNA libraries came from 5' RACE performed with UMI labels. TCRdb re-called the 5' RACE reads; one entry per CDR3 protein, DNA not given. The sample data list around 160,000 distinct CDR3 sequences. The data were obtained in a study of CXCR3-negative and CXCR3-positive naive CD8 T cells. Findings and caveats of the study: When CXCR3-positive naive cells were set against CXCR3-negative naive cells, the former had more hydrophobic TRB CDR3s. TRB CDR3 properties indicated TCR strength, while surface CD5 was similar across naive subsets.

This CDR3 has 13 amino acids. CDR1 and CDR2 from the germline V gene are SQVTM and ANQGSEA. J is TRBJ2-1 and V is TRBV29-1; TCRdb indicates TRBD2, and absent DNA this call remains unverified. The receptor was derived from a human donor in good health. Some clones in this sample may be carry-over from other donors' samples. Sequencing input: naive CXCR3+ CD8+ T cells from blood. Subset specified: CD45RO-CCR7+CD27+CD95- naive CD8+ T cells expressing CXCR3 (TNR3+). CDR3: CSVELAGGIEQFF.